This T cell receptor (beta chain) came from a study of cytomegalovirus exposure and HLA in healthy donors. The PCR contained 60 Vbeta and 13 Jbeta primers. Libraries were prepared by immunoSEQ multiplex PCR; TCRdb keeps only in-frame clonotypes and omits some of them. Among about 130,000 clones listed, around 85% were seen once. Worth noting for this clone: Mismatch with germline at one junction end may stem from a read error.

This CDR3 spans 14 amino acids. The germline gives CDR1 SSHAT, CDR2 FNYEAQ (reference sequence). The sequence derives from a boy between 10 and 17 years old in good health and CMV-seronegative. V gene TRBV7-7 combines with J gene TRBJ2-1; 8 bases match TRBD2. Specimen: PBMCs. The CDR3 region is CASSFKAGVNEQFF. CDR3 DNA sequence: TGTGCTAGCAGCTTCAAAGCGGGAGTCAATGAGCAGTTCTTC.